This T cell receptor (beta chain) was identified in a study of tumor and adjacent non-tumor tissue in lung cancer. Study-wide context: On average, productive TCRbeta reads reached about 4.17 million per sample.

The template was RNA from unsorted bulk tissue. Newly diagnosed lung cancer patients had thoracic surgery in China, August–November 2014, without prior chemotherapy. The ends were cut back, 2 bases at V and 5 bases at J, with 7 bases in the middle. This CDR3 region has 12 residues. Germline CDR1 reads DFQATT; CDR2 reads SNEGSKA (reference sequence). Study observations and caveats: In normal lung, the top 100 clones were significantly more dominant than in tumor. Shorter survival was associated with higher TCR diversity in tumors.

The library came from three nested PCR rounds adapted from ARM-PCR protocols. TCRdb re-derived calls from the multiplex PCR reads in MiXCR, one entry per CDR3 protein. The repertoire includes roughly 200,000 distinct CDR3 sequences, around 70% of them detected once, and under 30% sits in the top ten. For this clonotype: What it recognizes is unknown. This may be a read error, as it is one base from a much larger clone.

This chain links TRBV20-1 with TRBJ2-1; D not certain. The sequence came from a man aged 60-69 years with non-small cell lung cancer. What was sequenced was lung tumor tissue. The CDR3 coding sequence is TGCAGTGCTAGAATTCGGAACAATGAGCAGTTCTTC. Protein: CSARIRNNEQFF.